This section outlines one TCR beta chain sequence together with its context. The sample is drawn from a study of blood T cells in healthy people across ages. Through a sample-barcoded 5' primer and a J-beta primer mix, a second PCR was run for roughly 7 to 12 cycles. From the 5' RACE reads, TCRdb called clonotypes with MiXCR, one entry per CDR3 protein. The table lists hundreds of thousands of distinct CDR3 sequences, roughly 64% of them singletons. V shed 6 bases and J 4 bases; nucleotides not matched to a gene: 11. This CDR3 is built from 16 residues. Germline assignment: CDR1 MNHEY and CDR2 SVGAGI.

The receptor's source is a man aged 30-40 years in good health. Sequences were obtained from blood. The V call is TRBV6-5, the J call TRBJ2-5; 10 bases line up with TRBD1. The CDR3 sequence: CASSYGTGVLRETQYF. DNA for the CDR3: TGTGCCAGCAGCTACGGGACAGGGGTTCTCCGAGAGACCCAGTACTTC.